This entry features one T cell receptor (beta chain) sequence. The data are from a study of blood T cell repertoires in COVID-19. Whole-study context: Researchers got acute and convalescent COVID-19 samples from the United States, Italy and Spain. T cells, B-cell-depleted T cells, or PBMCs supplied cDNA or gDNA.

In the original analysis: Amplification from reference gene primers served as the basis for estimated nucleated cell counts. Clones were sequenced by immunoSEQ multiplex PCR, and TCRdb holds only the in-frame ones, with some missing. V, J and clone size reflect that table, while D and trimming were determined from the DNA. The sample has fewer than 250,000 clones; roughly 81% are singletons. The material sequenced was peripheral blood. This TCR came from an older woman with active or convalescent COVID-19.

CDR3 sequence reads: CASSLEWLMNTEAFF. Here the CDR3 DNA reads TGCGCCAGCAGCTTGGAATGGCTTATGAACACTGAAGCTTTCTTT. The chain couples TRBV5-1 to TRBJ1-1; unclear D gene. Trimming took 0 bases from V and 0 from J, leaving 9 bases between them. The CDR3 is made up of 15 amino acids. Germline V gives CDR1 SGHRS, CDR2 YFSETQ.